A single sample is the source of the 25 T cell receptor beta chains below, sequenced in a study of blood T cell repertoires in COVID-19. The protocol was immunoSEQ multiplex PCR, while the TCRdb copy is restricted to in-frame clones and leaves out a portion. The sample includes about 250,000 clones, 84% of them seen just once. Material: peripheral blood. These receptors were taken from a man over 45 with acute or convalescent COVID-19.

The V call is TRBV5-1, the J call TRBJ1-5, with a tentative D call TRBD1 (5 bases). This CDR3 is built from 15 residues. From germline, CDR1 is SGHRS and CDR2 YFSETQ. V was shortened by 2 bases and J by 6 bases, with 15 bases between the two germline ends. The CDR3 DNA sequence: TGCGCCAGCAGCTTAAACGGACAATCGGGTCAGCCCCAGCATTTT. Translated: CASSLNGQSGQPQHF. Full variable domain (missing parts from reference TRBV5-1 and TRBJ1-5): KAGVTQTPRYLIKTRGQQVTLSCSPISGHRSVSWYQQTPGQGLQFLFEYFSETQRNKGNFPGRFSGRQFSNSRSEMNVSTLELGDSALYLCASSLNGQSGQPQHFGDGTRLSIL.

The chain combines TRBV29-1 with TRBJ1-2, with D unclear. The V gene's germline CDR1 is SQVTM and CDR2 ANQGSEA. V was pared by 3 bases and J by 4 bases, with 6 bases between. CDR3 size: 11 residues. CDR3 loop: CSVEAAYGYTF. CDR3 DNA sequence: TGCAGCGTTGAGGCGGCCTATGGCTACACCTTC.

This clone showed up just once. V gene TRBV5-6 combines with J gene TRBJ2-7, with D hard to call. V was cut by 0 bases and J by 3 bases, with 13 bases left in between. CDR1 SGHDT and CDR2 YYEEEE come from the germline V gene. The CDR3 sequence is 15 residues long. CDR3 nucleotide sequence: TGTGCCAGCAGCTTGGGTTTGCTTGAGAGCTACGAGCAGTACTTC. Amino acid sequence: CASSLGLLESYEQYF.

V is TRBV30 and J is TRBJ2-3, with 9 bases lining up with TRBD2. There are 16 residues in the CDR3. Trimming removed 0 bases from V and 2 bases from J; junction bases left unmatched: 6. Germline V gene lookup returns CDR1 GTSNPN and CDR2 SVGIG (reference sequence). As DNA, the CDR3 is TGTGCCTGGAGTGTCGGAGTAGCGGGGGACACAGATACGCAGTATTTT. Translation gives CAWSVGVAGDTDTQYF.

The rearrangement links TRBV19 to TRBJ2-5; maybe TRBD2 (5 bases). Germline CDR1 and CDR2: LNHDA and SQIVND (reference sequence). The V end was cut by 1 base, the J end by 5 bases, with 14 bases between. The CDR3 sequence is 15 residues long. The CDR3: CASSIGMGGRETQYF. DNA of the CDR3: TGTGCCAGTAGTATAGGAATGGGCGGGCGGGAGACCCAGTACTTC.

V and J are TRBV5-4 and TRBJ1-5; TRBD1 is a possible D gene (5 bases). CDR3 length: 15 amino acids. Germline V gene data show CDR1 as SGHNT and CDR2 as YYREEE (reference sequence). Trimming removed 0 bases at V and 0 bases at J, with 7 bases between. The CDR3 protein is CASSLGTGSNQPQHF. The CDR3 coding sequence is TGTGCCAGCAGCTTGGGTACAGGTAGCAATCAGCCCCAGCATTTT.

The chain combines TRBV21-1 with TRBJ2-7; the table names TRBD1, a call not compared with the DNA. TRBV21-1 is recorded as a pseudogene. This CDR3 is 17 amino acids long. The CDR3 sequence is CASSKGPPTRPLYEQYF. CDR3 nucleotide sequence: TGTGCCAGCAGCAAAGGTCCACCGACACGTCCTTTGTACGAGCAGTACTTC.

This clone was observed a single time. This CDR3 is CASSPRPGQPQHF. The CDR3 region has the DNA TGTGCCAGCAGTCCCCGCCCGGGTCAGCCCCAGCATTTT. This chain uses TRBV6-5 with TRBJ1-5, with no clear D. The CDR3 has 13 residues. Germline V gene data show CDR1 as MNHEY and CDR2 as SVGAGI. Trimming pared 5 bases from V and 6 bases from J, leaving 11 bases between.

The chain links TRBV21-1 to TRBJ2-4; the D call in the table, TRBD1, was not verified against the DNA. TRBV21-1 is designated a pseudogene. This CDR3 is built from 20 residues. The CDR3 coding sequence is TGTGCCAGCAGCAAAGTGACGGGACACCCCATGTGGATAGCCAAAAACATTCAGTACTTC. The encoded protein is CASSKVTGHPMWIAKNIQYF.

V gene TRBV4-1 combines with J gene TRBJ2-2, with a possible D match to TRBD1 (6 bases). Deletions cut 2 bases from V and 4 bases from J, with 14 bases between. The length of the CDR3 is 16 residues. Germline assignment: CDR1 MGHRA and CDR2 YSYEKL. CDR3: CASSQRDTGFTGELFF. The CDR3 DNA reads TGCGCCAGCAGCCAAAGGGACACGGGGTTCACCGGGGAGCTGTTTTTT.

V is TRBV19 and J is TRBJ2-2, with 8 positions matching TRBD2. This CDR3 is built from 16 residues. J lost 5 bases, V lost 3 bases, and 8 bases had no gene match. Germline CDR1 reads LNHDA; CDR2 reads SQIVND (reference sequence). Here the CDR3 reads CASSISRTGGTGELFF. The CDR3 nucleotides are TGTGCCAGTAGTATCTCGAGGACGGGGGGGACCGGGGAGCTGTTTTTT.

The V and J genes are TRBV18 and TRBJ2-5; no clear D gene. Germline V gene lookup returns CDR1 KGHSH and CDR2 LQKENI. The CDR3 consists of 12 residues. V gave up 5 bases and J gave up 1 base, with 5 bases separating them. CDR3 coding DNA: TGTGCCAGCTCAACAACCCAAGAGACCCAGTACTTC. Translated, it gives CASSTTQETQYF.

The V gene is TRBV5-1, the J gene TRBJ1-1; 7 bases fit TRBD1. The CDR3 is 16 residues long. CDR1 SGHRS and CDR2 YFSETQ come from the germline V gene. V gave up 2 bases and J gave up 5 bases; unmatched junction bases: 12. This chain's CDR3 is CASSFRAVDRDTEAFF. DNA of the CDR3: TGCGCCAGCAGCTTTAGGGCTGTTGACAGGGATACTGAAGCTTTCTTT.

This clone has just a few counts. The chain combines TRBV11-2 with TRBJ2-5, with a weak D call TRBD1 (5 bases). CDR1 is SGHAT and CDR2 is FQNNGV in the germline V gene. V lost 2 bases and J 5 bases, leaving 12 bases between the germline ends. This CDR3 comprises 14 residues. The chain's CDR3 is CASSLSWGDETQYF. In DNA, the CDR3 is TGTGCCAGCAGCTTAAGTTGGGGCGATGAGACCCAGTACTTC.

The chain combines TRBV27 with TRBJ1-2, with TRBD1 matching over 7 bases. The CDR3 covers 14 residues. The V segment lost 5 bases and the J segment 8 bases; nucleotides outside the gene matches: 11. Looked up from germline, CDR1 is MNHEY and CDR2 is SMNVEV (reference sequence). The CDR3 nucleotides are TGTGCCAGCAGTATGGGGACAGCCAGCGGCGGCTACACCTTC. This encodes CASSMGTASGGYTF.

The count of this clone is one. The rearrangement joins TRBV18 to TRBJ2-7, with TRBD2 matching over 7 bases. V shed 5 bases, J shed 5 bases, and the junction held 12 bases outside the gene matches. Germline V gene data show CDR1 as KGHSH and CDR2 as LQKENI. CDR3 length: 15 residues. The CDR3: CASSSNSIAGHEQYF. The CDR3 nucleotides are TGTGCCAGCTCATCAAATTCTATAGCGGGCCACGAGCAGTACTTC.

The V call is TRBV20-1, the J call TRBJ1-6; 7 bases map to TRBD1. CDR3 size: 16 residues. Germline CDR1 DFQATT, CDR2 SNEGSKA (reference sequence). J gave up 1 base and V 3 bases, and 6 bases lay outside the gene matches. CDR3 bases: TGCAGTGCTAGTCAGGGGGATCGGTCCTATAATTCACCCCTCCACTTT. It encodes CSASQGDRSYNSPLHF.

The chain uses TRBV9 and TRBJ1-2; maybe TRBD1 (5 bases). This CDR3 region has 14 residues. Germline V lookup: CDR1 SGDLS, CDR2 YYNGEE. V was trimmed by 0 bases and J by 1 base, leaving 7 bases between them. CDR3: CASSVDRNNYGYTF. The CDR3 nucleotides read TGTGCCAGCAGCGTAGACAGGAATAACTATGGCTACACCTTC.

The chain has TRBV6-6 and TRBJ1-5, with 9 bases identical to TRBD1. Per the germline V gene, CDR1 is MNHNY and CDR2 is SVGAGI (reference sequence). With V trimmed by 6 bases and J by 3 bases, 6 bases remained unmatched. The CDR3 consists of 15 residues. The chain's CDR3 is CASSPTGGYNQPQHF. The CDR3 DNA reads TGTGCCAGCAGCCCAACAGGGGGCTACAATCAGCCCCAGCATTTT.

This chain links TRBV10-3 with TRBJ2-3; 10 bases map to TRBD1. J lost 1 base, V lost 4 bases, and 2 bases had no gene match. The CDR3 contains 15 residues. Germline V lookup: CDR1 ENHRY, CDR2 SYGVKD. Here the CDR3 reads CAISVGTGGTDTQYF. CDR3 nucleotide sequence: TGTGCCATCAGTGTCGGGACAGGGGGCACAGATACGCAGTATTTT.

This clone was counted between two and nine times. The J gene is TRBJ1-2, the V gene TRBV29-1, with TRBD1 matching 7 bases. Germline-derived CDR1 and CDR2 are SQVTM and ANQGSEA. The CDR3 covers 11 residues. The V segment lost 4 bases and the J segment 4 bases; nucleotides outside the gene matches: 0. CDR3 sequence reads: CSVGDSYGYTF. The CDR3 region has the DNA TGCAGCGTTGGGGACAGCTATGGCTACACCTTC.

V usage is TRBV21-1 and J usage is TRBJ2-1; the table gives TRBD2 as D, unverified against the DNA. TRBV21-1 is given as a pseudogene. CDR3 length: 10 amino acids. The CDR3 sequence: CATHGDEQFF. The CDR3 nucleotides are TGTGCCACCCACGGGGATGAGCAGTTCTTC.

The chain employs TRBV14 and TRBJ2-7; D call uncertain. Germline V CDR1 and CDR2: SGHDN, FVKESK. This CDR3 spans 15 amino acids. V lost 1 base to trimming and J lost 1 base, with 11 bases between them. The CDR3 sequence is CASSQVFKESYEQYF. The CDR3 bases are TGTGCCAGCAGCCAAGTGTTCAAAGAGTCCTACGAGCAGTACTTC.

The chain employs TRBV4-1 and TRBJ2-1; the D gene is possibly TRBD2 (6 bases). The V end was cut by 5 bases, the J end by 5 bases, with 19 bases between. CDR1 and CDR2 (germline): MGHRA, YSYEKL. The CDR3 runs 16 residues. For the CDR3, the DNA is TGCGCCAGCAGCGACCCCAACCGGGACTTCGACAATGAGCAGTTCTTC. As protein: CASSDPNRDFDNEQFF.

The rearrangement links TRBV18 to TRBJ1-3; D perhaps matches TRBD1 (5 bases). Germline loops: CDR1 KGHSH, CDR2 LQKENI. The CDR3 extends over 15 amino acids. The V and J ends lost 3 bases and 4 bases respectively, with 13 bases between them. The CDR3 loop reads CASSPAGMEGNTIYF. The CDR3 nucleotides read TGTGCCAGCTCACCGGCAGGGATGGAGGGAAACACCATATATTTT.